This entry describes one T cell receptor (beta chain). Its target is not known. These data originate in a study of T-cell reconstitution after alpha-beta-depleted transplantation in children. Study-level findings and limits: Newly produced T cells mostly accounted for T-cell counts and diversity one year post-transplant. Recipient T cells and thymic progenitors that survived gave rise to the high TCRbeta diversity observed at day 60 in some patients. Where alpha-beta T cells came from about two months after transplant was reportedly several hundred expanded graft clones.

This CDR3 comprises 15 residues. Germline-derived CDR1 and CDR2 are SGHRS and YFSETQ. The V gene end was trimmed by 4 bases and the J gene end by 7 bases; junction bases not matched to a gene: 7. TCRbeta library construction was performed incorporating unique molecular identifiers. TCRdb itself ran the PCR reads through MiXCR, one entry per CDR3 protein. The data show 400,000 to 450,000 distinct CDR3 sequences, with 43% seen just once and roughly a quarter held by the top ten. This receptor was identified in a girl aged 2 to 10 with aplastic anemia, due to receive a stem cell transplant. The rearrangement links TRBV5-1 to TRBJ1-4; 10 bases align to TRBD1. The sample was PBMCs, taken before TCRalphabeta/CD19-depleted stem cell transplant. The CDR3 region is CASSSTGTGAEKLFF. For the CDR3, the DNA is TGCGCCAGCAGCAGCACCGGGACAGGGGCTGAAAAACTGTTTTTT.